The text below deals with one T cell receptor (beta chain). The table came from immunoSEQ multiplex PCR; TCRdb's copy has only in-frame clones and leaves some out. This repertoire shows around 140,000 clones, 75% to 90% found once; its top ten account for 6.3%. The data derive from a study of T cell responses to AZD1222 COVID-19 vaccine. The clonotype was recovered from an adult in good health. This sample comprised peripheral blood, obtained on day 0 of AZD1222 vaccination.

CDR3 sequence reads: CASSRTGSYEQYF. The CDR3 DNA sequence: TGTGCCAGCAGCCGGACGGGCTCCTACGAGCAGTACTTC. The chain combines TRBV7-9 with TRBJ2-7, with no clear D. Trimming took off 5 bases at V and 0 bases at J, with 8 bases between the two ends. This CDR3 has 13 residues. Germline-derived CDR1 and CDR2 are SEHNR and FQNEAQ (reference sequence).